Detailed here is one TCR beta chain. The target antigen is unknown. This entry belongs to a study of early T cells in non-severe SARS-CoV-2 infection. Study-level information: Sequencing was performed on bulk RNA from unsorted whole blood, leaving chains unpaired. Study-wide results and caveats: Comparison of clonotypes with VDJdb favored anti-spike CD8 responses while missing private and CD4 specificities.

Unique molecular identifier tags were affixed to discrete cDNA molecules. TCRdb re-called the 5' RACE reads through MiXCR, storing one row per CDR3 protein. This sample yields roughly 120,000 distinct CDR3 sequences, of which 14% to 15% are seen a single time; about a fifth belongs to the top ten. V shed 11 bases and J shed 0 bases, with 14 bases lying between them. The CDR3 is 14 amino acids. The V gene's germline CDR1 is LGHNA and CDR2 YNFKEQ. The source is an adult who was a healthcare worker with PCR-confirmed SARS-CoV-2 infection or an uninfected control (not recorded which). The chain couples TRBV4-2 to TRBJ2-1, with a weak D call TRBD2 (6 bases). Sequenced sample: whole blood. The DNA for the CDR3 is TGTGCCGCCGGGTCGGGGGACTCCTACAATGAGCAGTTCTTC. It specifies CAAGSGDSYNEQFF.